These 29 T cell receptor beta chains share one sample of origin, sequenced in a study of shared clonotypes between healthy human individuals. TCRdb keeps only in-frame clones here, not all; method: immunoSEQ multiplex PCR. Among more than 2 million clones listed, roughly 94% were seen once. The material sequenced was naive CD4+ T cells sorted from blood. Sample subset: CD45RA+ positively selected. The receptors were gathered from a man between 18 and 35 years old in good health.

This chain uses TRBV11-3 with TRBJ2-7; 7 bases fit TRBD2. The ends lost 4 bases at V and 6 bases at J; junction bases unmatched: 9. Germline-derived CDR1 and CDR2 are SGHNT and YENEEA. There are 14 residues in the CDR3. The CDR3 here is CASSSSGGIGEQYF. CDR3 DNA: TGTGCCAGCAGCTCCTCGGGAGGAATCGGCGAGCAGTACTTC.

V and J are TRBV10-2 and TRBJ1-4; D uncertain. V lost 1 base and J lost 0, with 6 bases in between. CDR1 is WSHSY, CDR2 SAAADI, per germline. The length of the CDR3 is 15 residues. CDR3: CASSEFLATNEKLFF. The CDR3 DNA sequence: TGCGCCAGCAGTGAGTTTCTGGCAACTAATGAAAAACTGTTTTTT.

The chain's CDR3 is CSVERLLSTDTQYF. CDR3 coding DNA: TGCAGCGTTGAACGGCTTCTCAGCACAGATACGCAGTATTTT. The rearrangement joins TRBV29-1 to TRBJ2-3; no clear D. This CDR3 has 14 amino acids. V shed 2 bases and J shed 0 bases, with 9 bases lying between them. Germline CDR1 SQVTM, CDR2 ANQGSEA.

This chain uses TRBV19 with TRBJ1-2, with 8 positions matching TRBD1. The CDR3 contains 15 residues. The V segment lost 5 bases and the J segment 7 bases; nucleotides outside the gene matches: 12. CDR1 and CDR2 (germline): LNHDA, SQIVND (reference sequence). The CDR3 nucleotides read TGTGCCAGTAGTGTCCAGGGGGCGCTTGAAGGTGGCTACACCTTC. Amino acids: CASSVQGALEGGYTF.

This chain joins TRBV7-2 and TRBJ2-2, with D possibly being TRBD1 or TRBD2 (5 bases each). CDR1 is SGHTA and CDR2 is FQGNSA in the germline V gene. The CDR3 contains 15 residues. The V end lost 5 bases, the J end lost 0 bases, and 10 bases lay between the germline ends. The CDR3 region is CASSPLGANTGELFF. In DNA form, the CDR3 reads TGTGCCAGCAGCCCATTGGGGGCGAACACCGGGGAGCTGTTTTTT.

This rearrangement joins TRBV5-6 to TRBJ2-5, with 7 nucleotides matching TRBD1. The V gene's germline CDR1 is SGHDT and CDR2 YYEEEE. The CDR3 extends over 14 amino acids. Trimming at V came to 1 base and at J to 5 bases, leaving 5 bases not matched to a gene. CDR3 in DNA: TGTGCCAGCAGCTTGAAGGGGGCAAGGGAGACCCAGTACTTC. The encoded protein is CASSLKGARETQYF.

The chain couples TRBV30 to TRBJ1-1; a possible D gene is TRBD1 (5 bases). V lost 0 bases to trimming and J lost 4 bases, with 18 bases between them. CDR1 is GTSNPN, CDR2 SVGIG, per germline (reference sequence). This CDR3 region has 16 residues. CDR3 loop: CAWSVRGRGKGTEAFF. DNA for the CDR3: TGTGCCTGGAGTGTACGGGGGAGGGGTAAGGGCACTGAAGCTTTCTTT.

The chain recombines TRBV18 with TRBJ1-5, with 7 bases matching TRBD1. V was clipped by 6 bases and J by 4 bases; unmatched bases: 9. Germline-derived CDR1 and CDR2 are KGHSH and LQKENI. CDR3 length equals 15 residues. In nucleotides, the CDR3 is TGTGCCAGCTCTCCAGGGGGAGTGGATAATCAGCCCCAGCATTTT. Protein sequence: CASSPGGVDNQPQHF.

V usage is TRBV7-2 and J usage is TRBJ2-1, with a tentative D call TRBD2 (5 bases). The CDR3 is 15 residues long. Trimming pared 5 bases from V and 2 bases from J, leaving 13 bases between. Germline V lookup: CDR1 SGHTA, CDR2 FQGNSA. CDR3 in amino acids: CASSPAEAAYNEQFF. DNA for the CDR3: TGTGCCAGCAGCCCCGCGGAAGCGGCCTACAATGAGCAGTTCTTC.

The chain joins TRBV4-1 to TRBJ1-2; D might be TRBD1 (5 bases). Looked up from germline, CDR1 is MGHRA and CDR2 is YSYEKL. The V and J ends lost 1 base and 8 bases respectively, with 17 bases between them. The CDR3 runs to 15 residues. CDR3 DNA sequence: TGCGCCAGCAGCCAAGCGGGACCTGCGTCCGGAGGCTACACCTTC. This codes for CASSQAGPASGGYTF.

This rearrangement joins TRBV30 to TRBJ2-5; 11 bases map to TRBD2. The CDR3 covers 12 residues. V shed 7 bases and J 4 bases; nucleotides not matched to a gene: 2. Germline V CDR1 and CDR2: GTSNPN, SVGIG (reference sequence). CDR3 region: CASSGGPETQYF. The CDR3 DNA is TGTGCCTCTAGCGGGGGGCCAGAGACCCAGTACTTC.

The table lists this clone with a count of one. CDR3 residues: CASSLVQGAAFF. The CDR3 nucleotides read TGTGCCAGCAGCTTAGTACAGGGGGCGGCTTTCTTT. The genes are TRBV7-9 and TRBJ1-1; 9 bases line up with TRBD1. The V segment lost 1 base and the J segment 11 bases; nucleotides outside the gene matches: 2. The CDR3 loop spans 12 amino acids. Germline assignment: CDR1 SEHNR and CDR2 FQNEAQ (reference sequence).

This chain uses TRBV4-1 with TRBJ1-5; 8 bases are shared with TRBD1. The germline gives CDR1 MGHRA, CDR2 YSYEKL. The CDR3 covers 18 residues. V shed 3 bases, J shed 2 bases, and the junction held 12 bases outside the gene matches. This CDR3 reads CASSQFGMDREGNQPQHF. CDR3 bases: TGCGCCAGCAGCCAGTTCGGGATGGACAGGGAAGGCAATCAGCCCCAGCATTTT.

The chain joins TRBV5-1 to TRBJ2-4, with D perhaps being TRBD1 or TRBD2 (5 bases each). Germline CDR1 is SGHRS and CDR2 is YFSETQ. Trimming cost V 4 bases and J 11 bases, with 13 bases left between them. This CDR3 spans 12 amino acids. Here the CDR3 DNA reads TGCGCCAGCAGCGATCTACAGGAGGTTCAGTACTTC. It yields the protein CASSDLQEVQYF.

J is TRBJ1-1 and V is TRBV4-3; D possibly corresponds to TRBD1 (6 bases). Trimming removed 2 bases at V and 0 bases at J, with 10 bases between. The CDR3 length is 15 residues. Germline V lookup: CDR1 LGHNA, CDR2 YSLEER. The CDR3 DNA is TGCGCCAGCAGCCAAAACCGACAGGTGAACACTGAAGCTTTCTTT. Residues: CASSQNRQVNTEAFF.

This chain links TRBV5-4 with TRBJ1-3; 11 bases line up with TRBD1. V gave up 3 bases and J gave up 3 bases; unmatched junction bases: 5. Germline CDR1 and CDR2: SGHNT and YYREEE (reference sequence). The CDR3 contains 16 residues. This CDR3 is CASSSPGTGGGNTIYF. CDR3 DNA: TGTGCCAGCAGCTCGCCCGGGACAGGGGGTGGAAACACCATATATTTT.

The J gene is TRBJ2-5, the V gene TRBV5-1, with TRBD2 as a possible D gene (5 bases). Germline V gene sequence: CDR1 SGHRS, CDR2 YFSETQ. The CDR3 spans 15 residues. Trimming shortened V by 0 bases and J by 5 bases, and 14 bases separated the two germline ends. The CDR3 DNA reads TGCGCCAGCAGCTTGGGTGGGGTTAGCGTGGAGACCCAGTACTTC. Residues: CASSLGGVSVETQYF. The full variable domain, with the rest looked up from reference TRBV5-1 and TRBJ2-5, is KAGVTQTPRYLIKTRGQQVTLSCSPISGHRSVSWYQQTPGQGLQFLFEYFSETQRNKGNFPGRFSGRQFSNSRSEMNVSTLELGDSALYLCASSLGGVSVETQYFGPGTRLLVL.

The gene calls are TRBV10-3 and TRBJ2-1; 14 bases fit TRBD2. The CDR3 has 16 amino acids. CDR1 and CDR2 (germline): ENHRY, SYGVKD. J gave up 8 bases and V 6 bases, and 9 bases lay outside the gene matches. The CDR3 nucleotides are TGTGCCATCAGCCCGGGACTAGCGGGGGATAATGATGAGCAGTTCTTC. Amino acid sequence: CAISPGLAGDNDEQFF.

The rearrangement joins TRBV6-5 to TRBJ1-4; D uncertain. This CDR3 contains 13 residues. V gave up 8 bases and J gave up 8 bases, with 15 bases separating them. Germline V gene sequence: CDR1 MNHEY, CDR2 SVGAGI. CDR3 sequence (DNA): TGTGCCAGCTCGGGCCTGGGAGGCGAAAAACTGTTTTTT. This sequence encodes CASSGLGGEKLFF.

The V gene is TRBV2, the J gene TRBJ2-7; D gene ambiguous. The V end was cut by 4 bases, the J end by 2 bases, with 12 bases between. The germline V gene encodes CDR1 SNHLY and CDR2 FYNNEI. The CDR3 loop spans 14 amino acids. The CDR3 DNA is TGTGCCAGCAGTGCAGGACGTGGAGCCTACGAGCAGTACTTC. This encodes CASSAGRGAYEQYF.

For this clone: The sample carries other DNA sequences with the same CDR3. The chain employs TRBV6-5 and TRBJ1-1; D gene ambiguous. This CDR3 is built from 11 residues. Trimming took off 9 bases at V and 4 bases at J, with 9 bases between the two ends. Looked up from germline, CDR1 is MNHEY and CDR2 is SVGAGI. Written as DNA, the CDR3 is TGTGCCAGTCACCGGGGCACTGAAGCTTTCTTT. This translates into CASHRGTEAFF.

The V call is TRBV20-1, the J call TRBJ2-2; TRBD2 matches at 8 bases. This CDR3 comprises 11 residues. The J segment lost 6 bases and the V segment lost 6 bases, leaving 0 bases of the junction unmatched. Germline values: CDR1 DFQATT, CDR2 SNEGSKA (reference sequence). Written as DNA, the CDR3 is TGCAGTGCCGGGAGGGCCGGGGAGCTGTTTTTT. Translating it yields CSAGRAGELFF.

The chain is built from TRBV2 and TRBJ2-5; D gene ambiguous. This CDR3 comprises 13 residues. The V end was cut by 1 base, the J end by 7 bases, with 10 bases between. From germline, CDR1 is SNHLY and CDR2 FYNNEI. CDR3 loop: CASSEEAWGTQYF. The CDR3 region has the DNA TGTGCCAGCAGTGAAGAAGCTTGGGGGACCCAGTACTTC.

This chain uses TRBV18 with TRBJ2-3; D unresolved. V lost 3 bases and J lost 4, with 14 bases in between. The CDR3 is 15 residues long. Germline loops: CDR1 KGHSH, CDR2 LQKENI. For the CDR3, the DNA is TGTGCCAGCTCACCCCTCCCAACTCCCCCAGATACGCAGTATTTT. This translates into CASSPLPTPPDTQYF.

This chain uses TRBV2 with TRBJ2-3; possible D gene TRBD1, 6 bases. Trimming pared 5 bases from V and 1 base from J, leaving 19 bases between. CDR1 and CDR2 (germline): SNHLY, FYNNEI. The CDR3 is made up of 17 amino acids. CDR3 sequence (DNA): TGTGCCAGCAGTCGGGATCGTAGCAAGGGGGGCACAGATACGCAGTATTTT. It is translated as CASSRDRSKGGTDTQYF.

J is TRBJ2-1 and V is TRBV30; no reliable D call. Per germline, CDR1 GTSNPN and CDR2 SVGIG (reference sequence). V was pared by 1 base and J by 4 bases, with 5 bases between. This CDR3 has 12 amino acids. Here the CDR3 reads CAWSALYNEQFF. CDR3 bases: TGTGCCTGGAGTGCCCTGTACAATGAGCAGTTCTTC.

V gene TRBV18 combines with J gene TRBJ1-6; D unclear. Germline V gives CDR1 KGHSH, CDR2 LQKENI. CDR3 length: 15 amino acids. The V end lost 1 base, the J end lost 7 bases, and 11 bases lay between the germline ends. Written as DNA, the CDR3 is TGTGCCAGCTCACCACTCATGCTCAGGAATTCACCCCTCCACTTT. This codes for CASSPLMLRNSPLHF.

The gene calls are TRBV29-1 and TRBJ2-3; maybe TRBD2 (5 bases). Germline V gene sequence: CDR1 SQVTM, CDR2 ANQGSEA. This CDR3 comprises 12 residues. V lost 4 bases and J 5 bases, leaving 10 bases between the germline ends. The CDR3 protein is CSVGIGIDTQYF. DNA for the CDR3: TGCAGCGTTGGGATCGGGATAGATACGCAGTATTTT.

The chain couples TRBV7-2 to TRBJ1-5; unclear D gene. Deletions cut 2 bases from V and 0 bases from J, with 11 bases between. Germline assignment: CDR1 SGHTA and CDR2 FQGNSA. CDR3 length equals 16 residues. The CDR3 nucleotides read TGTGCCAGCAGCTTAAGCCAACTCTATAGCAATCAGCCCCAGCATTTT. Its translation is CASSLSQLYSNQPQHF.